The entry that follows covers one T cell receptor (beta chain) sequence. Its antigen is undetermined. Naive CD8 isolation took CD45RO-negative cells positively selected for CCR7 and excluded terminally differentiated effector memory CD45RA+ cells. The assay was run at deep level. Clones were sequenced by immunoSEQ multiplex PCR, and TCRdb holds only the in-frame ones, with some missing. The table lists some 2.1 million clones, about 95% of them singletons. The data belong to a study of shared clonotypes between healthy human individuals. About the research overall: Each donor had three CD4 naive, three CD4 memory, two CD8 naive and one CD8 memory plate.

Overall study findings and caveats: Non-shared clonotypes displayed generation probabilities falling below those of clonotypes present in all four donors. As a rule, naive subsets had a larger estimated richness than memory subsets.

Sequenced: naive CD8+ T cells sorted from blood. This TCR was recovered from a man younger than 30 in good health.

CDR3 sequence (DNA): TGTGCCAGCAGCTTAGTCCAGGGGAACTACGAGCAGTACTTC. Amino acids: CASSLVQGNYEQYF. The J gene is TRBJ2-7, the V gene TRBV7-9; weak D call: TRBD1 (6 bases). V lost 1 base, J lost 3 bases, and 10 bases lay in between. The CDR3 has 14 amino acids. Germline values: CDR1 SEHNR, CDR2 FQNEAQ (reference sequence).